The clone carrying this T cell receptor (beta chain) was counted ten times or more. Primers used for first-strand cDNA, a TRAV- and TRBV-specific set, covered both alpha and beta chains. Amplification of TCRs used a constant-region primer and V-primer adapter for around 20 PCR cycles. From the reads, TCRdb called clonotypes with MiXCR, one entry per CDR3 protein. The table lists roughly 90,000 distinct CDR3 sequences, less than 25% of them singletons. This specimen belongs to a study of low-dose radiotherapy and immunotherapy resistance in tumors. Study-level information: Per fraction, Cohort 2 was given 1 Gy every two weeks, accumulating a total of 13 Gy over 26 weeks. Every two weeks patients got nivolumab 240 mg flat dose, plus ipilimumab 1 mg/kg every six weeks, intravenously. The 200 mg/m2 dose of intravenous cyclophosphamide was given every two weeks, one day before radiation and immunotherapy.

The V end lost 5 bases, the J end lost 4 bases, and 11 bases lay between the germline ends. This CDR3 spans 13 amino acids. Germline CDR1 is MNHEY and CDR2 is SVGEGT. The time point is: after trial treatment. The treatment: LDRT plus nivolumab, ipilimumab, low-dose cyclophosphamide and aspirin (RACIN trial). The donors, trial participants, received nivolumab, ipilimumab, aspirin, low-dose cyclophosphamide and low-dose radiotherapy. Sample: PBMCs, taken after low-dose radiotherapy plus immunotherapy. This sequence was found in a female donor with ovarian cancer. This chain joins TRBV6-2 or TRBV6-3 and TRBJ1-2; D gene uncertain. In DNA form, the CDR3 reads TGTGCCAGCAGTGTCTTTGGGTCCTATGGCTACACCTTC. Protein: CASSVFGSYGYTF.